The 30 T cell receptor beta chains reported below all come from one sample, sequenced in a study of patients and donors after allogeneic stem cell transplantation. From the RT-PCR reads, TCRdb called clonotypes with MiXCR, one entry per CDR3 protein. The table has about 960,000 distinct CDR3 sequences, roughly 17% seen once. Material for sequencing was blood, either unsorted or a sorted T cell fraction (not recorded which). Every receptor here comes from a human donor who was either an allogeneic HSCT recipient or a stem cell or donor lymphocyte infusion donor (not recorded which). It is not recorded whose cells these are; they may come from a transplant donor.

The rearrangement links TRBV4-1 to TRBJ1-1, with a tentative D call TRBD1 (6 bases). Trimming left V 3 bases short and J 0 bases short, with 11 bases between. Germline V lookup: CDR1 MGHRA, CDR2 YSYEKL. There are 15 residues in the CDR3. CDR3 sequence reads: CASSHSTGLNTEAFF. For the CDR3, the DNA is TGCGCCAGCAGCCATTCGACAGGATTGAACACTGAAGCTTTCTTT.

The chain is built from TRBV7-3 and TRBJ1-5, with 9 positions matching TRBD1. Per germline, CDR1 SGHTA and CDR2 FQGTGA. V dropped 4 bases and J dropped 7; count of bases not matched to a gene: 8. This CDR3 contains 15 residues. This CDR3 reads CASSSGTGLGQPQHF. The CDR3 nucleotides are TGTGCCAGCAGCTCGGGGACAGGGCTTGGCCAGCCCCAGCATTTT. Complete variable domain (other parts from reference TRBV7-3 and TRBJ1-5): GAGVSQTPSNKVTEKGKYVELRCDPISGHTALYWYRQSLGQGPEFLIYFQGTGAADDSGLPNDRFFAVRPEGSVSTLKIQRTERGDSAVYLCASSSGTGLGQPQHFGDGTRLSIL.

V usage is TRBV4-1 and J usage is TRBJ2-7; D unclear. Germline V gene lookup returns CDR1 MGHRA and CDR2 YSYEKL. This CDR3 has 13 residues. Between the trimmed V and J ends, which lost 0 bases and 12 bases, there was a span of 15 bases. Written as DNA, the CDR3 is TGCGCCAGCAGCCAAGATGTGGCCCAGGATTGGTACTTC. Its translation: CASSQDVAQDWYF.

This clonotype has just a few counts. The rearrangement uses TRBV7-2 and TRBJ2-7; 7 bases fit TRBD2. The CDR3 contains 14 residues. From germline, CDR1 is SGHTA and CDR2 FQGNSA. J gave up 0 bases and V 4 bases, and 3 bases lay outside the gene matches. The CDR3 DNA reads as TGTGCCAGCAGCTCCCTAGCGGCCTCCTACGAGCAGTACTTC. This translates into CASSSLAASYEQYF.

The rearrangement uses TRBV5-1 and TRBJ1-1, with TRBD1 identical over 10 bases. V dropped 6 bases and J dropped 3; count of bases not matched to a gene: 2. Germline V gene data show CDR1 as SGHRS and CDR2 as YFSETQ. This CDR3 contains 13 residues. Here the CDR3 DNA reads TGCGCCAGCAATGGACAGGGGGACACTGAAGCTTTCTTT. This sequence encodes CASNGQGDTEAFF.

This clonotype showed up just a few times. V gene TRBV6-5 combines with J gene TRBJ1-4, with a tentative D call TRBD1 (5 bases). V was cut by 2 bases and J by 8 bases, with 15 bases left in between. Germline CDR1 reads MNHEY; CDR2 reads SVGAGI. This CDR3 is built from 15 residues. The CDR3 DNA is TGTGCCAGCAGTTACCGGGGCCCCACGGAGGAAAAACTGTTTTTT. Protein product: CASSYRGPTEEKLFF.

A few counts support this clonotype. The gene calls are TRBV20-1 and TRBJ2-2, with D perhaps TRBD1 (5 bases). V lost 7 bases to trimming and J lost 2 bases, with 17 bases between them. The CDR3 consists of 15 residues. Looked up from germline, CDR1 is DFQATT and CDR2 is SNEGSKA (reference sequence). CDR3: CSVATGGTNTGELFF. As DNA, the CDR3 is TGCAGTGTCGCCACAGGTGGCACCAACACCGGGGAGCTGTTTTTT.

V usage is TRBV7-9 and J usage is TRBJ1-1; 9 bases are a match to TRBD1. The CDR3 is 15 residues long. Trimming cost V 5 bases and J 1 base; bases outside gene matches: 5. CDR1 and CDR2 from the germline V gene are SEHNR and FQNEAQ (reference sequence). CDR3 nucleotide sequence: TGTGCCAGCAGCCCCGGGACAGGGAAGAACACTGAAGCTTTCTTT. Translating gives CASSPGTGKNTEAFF.

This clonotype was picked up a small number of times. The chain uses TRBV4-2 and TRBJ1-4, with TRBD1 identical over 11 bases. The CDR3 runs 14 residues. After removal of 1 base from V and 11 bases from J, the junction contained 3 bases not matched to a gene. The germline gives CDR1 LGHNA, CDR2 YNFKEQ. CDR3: CASSQVWTGGKLFF. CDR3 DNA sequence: TGTGCCAGCAGCCAAGTTTGGACAGGGGGCAAACTGTTTTTT.

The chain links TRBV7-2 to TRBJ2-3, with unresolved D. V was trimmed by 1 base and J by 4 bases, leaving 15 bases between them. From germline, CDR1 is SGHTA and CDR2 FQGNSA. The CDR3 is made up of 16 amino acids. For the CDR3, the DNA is TGTGCCAGCAGCTTAGACGGGCCCTCCGTAGCAGATACGCAGTATTTT. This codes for CASSLDGPSVADTQYF.

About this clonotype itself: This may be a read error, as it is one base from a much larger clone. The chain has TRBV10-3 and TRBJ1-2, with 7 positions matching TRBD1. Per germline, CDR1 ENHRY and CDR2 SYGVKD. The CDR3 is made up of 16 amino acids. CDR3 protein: CTISERGDRQFYGYTF. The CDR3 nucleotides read TGTACCATCAGTGAGAGGGGGGACAGACAGTTCTATGGCTACACCTTC.

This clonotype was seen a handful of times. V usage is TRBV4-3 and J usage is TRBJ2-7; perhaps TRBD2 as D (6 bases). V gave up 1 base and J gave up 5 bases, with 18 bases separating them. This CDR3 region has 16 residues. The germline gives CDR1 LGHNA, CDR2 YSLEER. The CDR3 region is CASSQVNIPGGDEQYF. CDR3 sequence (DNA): TGCGCCAGCAGCCAAGTCAACATCCCCGGCGGGGACGAGCAGTACTTC.

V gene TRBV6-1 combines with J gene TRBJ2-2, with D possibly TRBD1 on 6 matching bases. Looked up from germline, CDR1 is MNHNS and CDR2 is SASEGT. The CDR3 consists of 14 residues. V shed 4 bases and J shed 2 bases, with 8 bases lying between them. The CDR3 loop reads CASSGTDNTGELFF. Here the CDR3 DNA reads TGTGCCAGCAGTGGGACAGATAACACCGGGGAGCTGTTTTTT.

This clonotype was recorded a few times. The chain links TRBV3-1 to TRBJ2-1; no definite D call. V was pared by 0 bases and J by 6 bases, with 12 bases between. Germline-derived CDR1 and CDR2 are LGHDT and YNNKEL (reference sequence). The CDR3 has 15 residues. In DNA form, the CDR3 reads TGTGCCAGCAGCCAAGAGTTCATCCGGAGCAATGAGCAGTTCTTC. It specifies CASSQEFIRSNEQFF.

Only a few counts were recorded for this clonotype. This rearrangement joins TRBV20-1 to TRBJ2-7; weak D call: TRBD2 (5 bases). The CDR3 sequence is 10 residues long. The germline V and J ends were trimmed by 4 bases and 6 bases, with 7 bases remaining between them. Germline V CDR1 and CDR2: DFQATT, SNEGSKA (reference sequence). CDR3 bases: TGCAGTGCTATACGGGGCGAGCAGTACTTC. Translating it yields CSAIRGEQYF.

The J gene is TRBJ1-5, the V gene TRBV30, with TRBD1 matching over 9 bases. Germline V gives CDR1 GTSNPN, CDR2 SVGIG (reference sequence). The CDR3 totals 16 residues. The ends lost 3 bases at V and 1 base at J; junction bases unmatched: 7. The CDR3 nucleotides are TGTGCCTGGAGGTCGCAGGGACAGGGCAGCAATCAGCCCCAGCATTTT. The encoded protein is CAWRSQGQGSNQPQHF.

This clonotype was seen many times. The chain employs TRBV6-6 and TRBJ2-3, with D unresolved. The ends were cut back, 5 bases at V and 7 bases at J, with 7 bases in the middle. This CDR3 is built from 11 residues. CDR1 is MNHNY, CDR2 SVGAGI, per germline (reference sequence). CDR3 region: CASSPANTQYF. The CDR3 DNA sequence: TGTGCCAGCAGTCCCGCGAATACGCAGTATTTT.

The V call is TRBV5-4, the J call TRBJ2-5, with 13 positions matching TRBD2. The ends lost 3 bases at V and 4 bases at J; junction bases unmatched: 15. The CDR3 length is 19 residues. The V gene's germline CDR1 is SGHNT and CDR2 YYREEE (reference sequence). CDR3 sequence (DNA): TGTGCCAGCAGCTCAAAAGGACTAGCGGGAGAGTTCGTCCGAGAGACCCAGTACTTC. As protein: CASSSKGLAGEFVRETQYF. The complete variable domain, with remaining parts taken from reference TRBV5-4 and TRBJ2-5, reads ETGVTQSPTHLIKTRGQQVTLRCSSQSGHNTVSWYQQALGQGPQFIFQYYREEENGRGNFPPRFSGLQFPNYSSELNVNALELDDSALYLCASSSKGLAGEFVRETQYFGPGTRLLVL.

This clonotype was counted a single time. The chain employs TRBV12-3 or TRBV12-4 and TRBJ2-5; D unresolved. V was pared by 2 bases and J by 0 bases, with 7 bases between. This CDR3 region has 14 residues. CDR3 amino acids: CASSLWADQETQYF. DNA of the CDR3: TGTGCCAGCAGTTTATGGGCAGACCAAGAGACCCAGTACTTC.

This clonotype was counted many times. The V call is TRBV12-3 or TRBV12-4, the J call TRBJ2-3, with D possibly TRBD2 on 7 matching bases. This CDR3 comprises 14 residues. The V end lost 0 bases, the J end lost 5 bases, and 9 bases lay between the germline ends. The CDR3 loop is CASSLAGGQDTQYF. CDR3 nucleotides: TGTGCCAGCAGTTTAGCGGGGGGGCAAGATACGCAGTATTTT.

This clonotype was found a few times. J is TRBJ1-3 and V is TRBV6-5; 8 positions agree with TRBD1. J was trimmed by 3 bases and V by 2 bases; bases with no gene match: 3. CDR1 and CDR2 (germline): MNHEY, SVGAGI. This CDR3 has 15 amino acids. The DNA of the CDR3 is TGTGCCAGCAGTTACGAAGGGACAGGTGGAAACACCATATATTTT. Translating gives CASSYEGTGGNTIYF.

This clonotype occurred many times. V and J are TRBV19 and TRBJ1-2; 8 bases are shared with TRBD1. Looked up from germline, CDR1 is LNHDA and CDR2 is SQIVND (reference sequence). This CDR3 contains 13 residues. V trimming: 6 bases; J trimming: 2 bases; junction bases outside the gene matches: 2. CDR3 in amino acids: CASRRQGNYGYTF. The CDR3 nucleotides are TGTGCCAGTAGAAGACAGGGGAACTATGGCTACACCTTC.

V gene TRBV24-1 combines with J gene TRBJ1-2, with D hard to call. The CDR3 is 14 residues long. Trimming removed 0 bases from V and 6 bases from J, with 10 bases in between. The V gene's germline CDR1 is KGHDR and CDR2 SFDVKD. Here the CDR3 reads CATSDLLGYDGYTF. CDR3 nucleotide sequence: TGTGCCACCAGTGATTTGTTAGGGTATGATGGCTACACCTTC.

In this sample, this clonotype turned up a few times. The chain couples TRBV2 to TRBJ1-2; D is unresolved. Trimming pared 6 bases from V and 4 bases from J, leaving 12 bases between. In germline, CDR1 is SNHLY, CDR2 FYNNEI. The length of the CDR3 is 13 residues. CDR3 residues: CASSPEAAYGYTF. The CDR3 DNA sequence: TGTGCCAGCAGCCCCGAGGCAGCCTATGGCTACACCTTC.

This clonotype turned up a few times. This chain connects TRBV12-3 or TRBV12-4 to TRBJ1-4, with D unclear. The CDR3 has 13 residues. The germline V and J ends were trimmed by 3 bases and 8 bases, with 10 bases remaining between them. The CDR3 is CASSFLYAEKLFF. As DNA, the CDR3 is TGTGCCAGCAGTTTCCTCTACGCGGAAAAACTGTTTTTT.

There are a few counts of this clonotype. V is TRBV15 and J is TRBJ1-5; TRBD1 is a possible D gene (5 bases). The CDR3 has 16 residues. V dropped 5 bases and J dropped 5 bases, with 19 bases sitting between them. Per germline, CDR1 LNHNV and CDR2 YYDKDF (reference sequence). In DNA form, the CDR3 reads TGTGCCACCAGCTACGGGACGCCGAAGGTCGATCAGCCCCAGCATTTT. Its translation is CATSYGTPKVDQPQHF.

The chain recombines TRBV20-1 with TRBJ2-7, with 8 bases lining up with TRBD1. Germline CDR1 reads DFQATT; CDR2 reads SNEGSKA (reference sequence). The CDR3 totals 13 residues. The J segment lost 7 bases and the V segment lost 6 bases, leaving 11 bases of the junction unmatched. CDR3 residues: CSATTGAVGEQYF. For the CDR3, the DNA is TGCAGTGCCACGACAGGGGCGGTAGGGGAGCAGTACTTC.

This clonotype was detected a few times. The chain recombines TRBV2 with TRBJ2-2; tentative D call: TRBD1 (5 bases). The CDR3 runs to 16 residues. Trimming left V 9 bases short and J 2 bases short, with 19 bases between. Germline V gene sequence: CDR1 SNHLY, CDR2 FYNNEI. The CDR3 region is CARKDTSRLNTGELFF. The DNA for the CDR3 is TGTGCCAGAAAGGACACTTCGAGACTTAACACCGGGGAGCTGTTTTTT.

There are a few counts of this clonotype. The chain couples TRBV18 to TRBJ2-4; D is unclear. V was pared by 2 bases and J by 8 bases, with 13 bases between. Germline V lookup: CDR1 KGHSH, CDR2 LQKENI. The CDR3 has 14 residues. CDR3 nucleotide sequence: TGTGCCAGCTCACCATCTGGTGGTGGGGACATTCAGTACTTC. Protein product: CASSPSGGGDIQYF.

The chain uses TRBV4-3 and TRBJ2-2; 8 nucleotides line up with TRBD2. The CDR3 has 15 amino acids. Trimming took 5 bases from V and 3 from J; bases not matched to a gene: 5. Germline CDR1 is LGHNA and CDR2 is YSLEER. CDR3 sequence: CASSGGGLDTGELFF. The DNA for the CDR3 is TGCGCCAGCAGCGGCGGGGGGCTCGACACCGGGGAGCTGTTTTTT.